The 8 T cell receptor beta chains below come from one sample, sequenced in a study of T cell responses to AZD1222 COVID-19 vaccine (dated by TCRdb to the early 2020s). Receptor amplification or capture employed the immunoSEQ multiplex PCR assay. TCRdb holds this immuneACCESS table with in-frame rearrangements only. Some clones are missing; in checked studies, unresolved V genes explain under half, and the rest has no known cause. This sample has approximately 130,000 clones in its table, and approximately 85% of those were observed once. Approximately 8.8% of the sample rests with the top ten. The time point label, as the study defines it: baseline before first vaccination. The material sequenced was peripheral blood, taken on day 0 of AZD1222 vaccination. These receptors all stem from an adult in good health.

The V and J genes are TRBV6-1 and TRBJ1-6; D gene ambiguous. Trimming removed 1 base from V and 7 bases from J, with 11 bases in between. This CDR3 has 15 residues. Germline CDR1 reads MNHNS; CDR2 reads SASEGT. The CDR3 DNA sequence: TGTGCCAGCAGTGAAGGGAGTTTTGACAATTCACCCCTCCACTTT. It is translated as CASSEGSFDNSPLHF.

The gene calls are TRBV9 and TRBJ2-5; D unresolved. The CDR3 is made up of 15 amino acids. Germline CDR1 SGDLS, CDR2 YYNGEE. V was pared by 0 bases and J by 3 bases, with 12 bases between. CDR3 nucleotide sequence: TGTGCCAGCAGCGTAGGGTCGATCGGAGAAGAGACCCAGTACTTC. Residues: CASSVGSIGEETQYF.

The chain recombines TRBV7-2 with TRBJ1-1; 7 bases fit TRBD1. This CDR3 is 14 amino acids long. Trimming removed 3 bases from V and 0 bases from J; junction bases left unmatched: 1. Germline-derived CDR1 and CDR2 are SGHTA and FQGNSA. CDR3 nucleotides: TGTGCCAGCAGCTTGGGACAGCTGAACACTGAAGCTTTCTTT. This translates into CASSLGQLNTEAFF. The full variable domain, in which reference TRBV7-2 and TRBJ1-1 provide the parts outside the CDR3, is GAGVSQSPSNKVTEKGKDVELRCDPISGHTALYWYRQSLGQGLEFLIYFQGNSAPDKSGLPSDRFSAERTGGSVSTLTIQRTQQEDSAVYLCASSLGQLNTEAFFGQGTRLTVV.

The chain has TRBV30 and TRBJ1-1; no clear D gene. The V and J ends lost 5 bases and 1 base respectively, with 11 bases between them. Germline-derived CDR1 and CDR2 are GTSNPN and SVGIG (reference sequence). The CDR3 has 13 amino acids. DNA for the CDR3: TGTGCCTGGGTGATGGCCCCGAACACTGAAGCTTTCTTT. Translation gives CAWVMAPNTEAFF.

The chain links TRBV3-1 (or the pseudogene TRBV3-2) to TRBJ2-1; D possibly corresponds to TRBD2 (5 bases). CDR3 length: 15 amino acids. Germline CDR1 reads LGHDT; CDR2 reads YNNKEL (reference sequence). Between the trimmed V and J ends, which lost 0 bases and 2 bases, there was a span of 8 bases. This chain's CDR3 is CASSQEGEPYNEQFF. CDR3 coding DNA: TGTGCCAGCAGCCAAGAGGGAGAGCCCTACAATGAGCAGTTCTTC.

The J gene is TRBJ1-5, the V gene TRBV27; a possible D gene is TRBD1 (5 bases). Germline values: CDR1 MNHEY, CDR2 SMNVEV (reference sequence). This CDR3 contains 14 residues. Trimming removed 3 bases at V and 3 bases at J, with 9 bases between. This chain's CDR3 is CASSFGRVNQPQHF. DNA for the CDR3: TGTGCCAGCAGTTTCGGCAGGGTCAATCAGCCCCAGCATTTT.

V gene TRBV29-1 combines with J gene TRBJ1-1; D is perhaps TRBD1 (5 bases). Looked up from germline, CDR1 is SQVTM and CDR2 is ANQGSEA. The CDR3 is made up of 13 amino acids. V lost 6 bases to trimming and J lost 0 bases, with 11 bases between them. CDR3 amino acids: CSVEQDMNTEAFF. Written as DNA, the CDR3 is TGCAGCGTGGAACAGGACATGAACACTGAAGCTTTCTTT.

The chain uses TRBV4-1 and TRBJ1-6, with D possibly being TRBD1 (5 bases). CDR3 length: 15 residues. Per the germline V gene, CDR1 is MGHRA and CDR2 is YSYEKL. Deletions cut 3 bases from V and 9 bases from J, with 15 bases between. The CDR3 coding sequence is TGCGCCAGCAGCCACGTTCTAGGGGCTCGTTCACCCCTCCACTTT. Its protein is CASSHVLGARSPLHF.